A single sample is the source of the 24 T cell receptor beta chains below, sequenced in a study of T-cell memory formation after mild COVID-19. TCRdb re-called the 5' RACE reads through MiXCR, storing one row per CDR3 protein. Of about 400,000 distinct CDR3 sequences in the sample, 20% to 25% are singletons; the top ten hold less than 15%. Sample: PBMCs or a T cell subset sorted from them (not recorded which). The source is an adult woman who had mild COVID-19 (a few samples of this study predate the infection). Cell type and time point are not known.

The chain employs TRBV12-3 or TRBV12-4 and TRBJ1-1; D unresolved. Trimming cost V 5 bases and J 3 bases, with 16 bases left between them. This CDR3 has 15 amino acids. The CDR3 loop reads CASSLTAGLYTEAFF. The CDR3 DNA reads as TGTGCCAGCAGTCTCACCGCTGGGTTATACACTGAAGCTTTCTTT.

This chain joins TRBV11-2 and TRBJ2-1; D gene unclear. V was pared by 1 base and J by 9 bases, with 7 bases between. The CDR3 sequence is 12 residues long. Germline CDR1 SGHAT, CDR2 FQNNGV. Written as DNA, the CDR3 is TGTGCCAGCAGCTTAGGCAACGGTGAGCAGTTCTTC. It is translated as CASSLGNGEQFF.

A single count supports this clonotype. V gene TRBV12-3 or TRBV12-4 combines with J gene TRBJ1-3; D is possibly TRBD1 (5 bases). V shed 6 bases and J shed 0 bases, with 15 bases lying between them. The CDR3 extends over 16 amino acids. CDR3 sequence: CASSKPTGGSGNTIYF. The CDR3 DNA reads TGTGCCAGCAGCAAACCCACAGGAGGCTCTGGAAACACCATATATTTT.

The CDR3 region has the DNA TGTGCCAGCAGCCCCAGGGTCGGCTCCTCGAACACCGGGGAGCTGTTTTTT. The encoded protein is CASSPRVGSSNTGELFF. The chain recombines TRBV7-9 with TRBJ2-2; possible D gene TRBD1, 5 bases. This CDR3 is built from 17 residues. Germline-derived CDR1 and CDR2 are SEHNR and FQNEAQ (reference sequence). Between the trimmed V and J ends, which lost 5 bases and 0 bases, there was a span of 16 bases.

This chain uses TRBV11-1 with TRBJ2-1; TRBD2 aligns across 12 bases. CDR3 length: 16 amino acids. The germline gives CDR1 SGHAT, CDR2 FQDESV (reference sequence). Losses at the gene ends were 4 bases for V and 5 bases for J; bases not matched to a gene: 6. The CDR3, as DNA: TGTGCCAGCAGCTCCAAGACTAGCGGGGGTCACAATGAGCAGTTCTTC. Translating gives CASSSKTSGGHNEQFF.

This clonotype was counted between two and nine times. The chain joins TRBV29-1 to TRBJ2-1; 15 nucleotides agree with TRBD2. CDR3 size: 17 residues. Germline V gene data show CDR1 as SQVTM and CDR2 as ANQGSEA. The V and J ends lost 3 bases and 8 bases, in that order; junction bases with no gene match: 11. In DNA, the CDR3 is TGCAGCGTTGACGGACTAGCGGGAGGGAAGACTGGGGATGAGCAGTTCTTC. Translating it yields CSVDGLAGGKTGDEQFF.

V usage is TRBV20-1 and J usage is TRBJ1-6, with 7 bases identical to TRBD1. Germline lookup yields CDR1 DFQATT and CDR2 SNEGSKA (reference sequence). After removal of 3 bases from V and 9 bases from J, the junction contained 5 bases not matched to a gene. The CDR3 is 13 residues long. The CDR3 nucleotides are TGCAGTGCTAGCCGGACAGGCATTTCACCCCTCCACTTT. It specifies CSASRTGISPLHF.

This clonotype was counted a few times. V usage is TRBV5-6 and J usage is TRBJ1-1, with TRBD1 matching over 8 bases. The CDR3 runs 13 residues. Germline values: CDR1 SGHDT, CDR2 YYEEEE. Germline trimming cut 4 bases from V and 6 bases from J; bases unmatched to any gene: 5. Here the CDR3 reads CASSPGTGSEAFF. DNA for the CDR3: TGTGCCAGCAGCCCCGGGACAGGATCTGAAGCTTTCTTT.

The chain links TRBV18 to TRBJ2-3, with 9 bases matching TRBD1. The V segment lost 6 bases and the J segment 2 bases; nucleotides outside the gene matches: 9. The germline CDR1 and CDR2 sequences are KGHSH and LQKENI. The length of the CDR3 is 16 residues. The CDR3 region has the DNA TGTGCCAGCTCTCCCTGGGGACAGGGCCTCACAGATACGCAGTATTTT. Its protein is CASSPWGQGLTDTQYF. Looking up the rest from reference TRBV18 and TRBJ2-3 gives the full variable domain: NAGVMQNPRHLVRRRGQEARLRCSPMKGHSHVYWYRQLPEEGLKFMVYLQKENIIDESGMPKERFSAEFPKEGPSILRIQQVVRGDSAAYFCASSPWGQGLTDTQYFGPGTRLTVL.

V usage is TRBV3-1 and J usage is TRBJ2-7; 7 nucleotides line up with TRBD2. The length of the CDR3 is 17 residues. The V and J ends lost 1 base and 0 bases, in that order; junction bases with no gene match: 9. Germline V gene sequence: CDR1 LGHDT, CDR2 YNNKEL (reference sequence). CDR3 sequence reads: CASSQVRASGTSYEQYF. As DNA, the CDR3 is TGTGCCAGCAGCCAAGTCCGGGCTAGCGGAACCTCCTACGAGCAGTACTTC.

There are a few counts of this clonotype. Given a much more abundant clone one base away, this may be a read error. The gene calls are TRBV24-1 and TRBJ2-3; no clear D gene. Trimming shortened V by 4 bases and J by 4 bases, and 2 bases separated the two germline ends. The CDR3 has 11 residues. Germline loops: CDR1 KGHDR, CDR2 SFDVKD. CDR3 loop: CATSEADTQYF. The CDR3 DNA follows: TGTGCCACCAGTGAGGCAGATACGCAGTATTTT.

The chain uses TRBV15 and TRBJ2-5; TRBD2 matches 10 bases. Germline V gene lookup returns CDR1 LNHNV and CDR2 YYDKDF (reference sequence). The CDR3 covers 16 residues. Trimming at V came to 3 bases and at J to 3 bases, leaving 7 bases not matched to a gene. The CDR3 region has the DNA TGTGCCACCAGCAGGTACTTAACTAGCGGGGAAGAGACCCAGTACTTC. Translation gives CATSRYLTSGEETQYF.

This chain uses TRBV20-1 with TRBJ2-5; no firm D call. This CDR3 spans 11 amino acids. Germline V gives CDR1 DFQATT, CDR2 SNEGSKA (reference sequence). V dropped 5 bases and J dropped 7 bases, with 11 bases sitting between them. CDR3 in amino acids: CSAGPPGTQYF. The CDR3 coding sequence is TGCAGTGCTGGACCCCCGGGGACCCAGTACTTC.

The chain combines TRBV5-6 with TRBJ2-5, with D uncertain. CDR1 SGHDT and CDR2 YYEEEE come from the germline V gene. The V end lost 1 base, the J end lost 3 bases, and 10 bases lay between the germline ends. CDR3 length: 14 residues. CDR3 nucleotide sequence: TGTGCCAGCAGCTTGTATTGGTTAGAAGAGACCCAGTACTTC. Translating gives CASSLYWLEETQYF. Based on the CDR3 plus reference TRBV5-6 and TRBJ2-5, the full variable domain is DAGVTQSPTHLIKTRGQQVTLRCSPKSGHDTVSWYQQALGQGPQFIFQYYEEEERQRGNFPDRFSGHQFPNYSSELNVNALLLGDSALYLCASSLYWLEETQYFGPGTRLLVL.

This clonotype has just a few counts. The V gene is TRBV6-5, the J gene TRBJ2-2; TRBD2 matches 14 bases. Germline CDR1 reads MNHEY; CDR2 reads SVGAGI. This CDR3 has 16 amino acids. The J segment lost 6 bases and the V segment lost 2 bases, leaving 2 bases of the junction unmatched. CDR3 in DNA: TGTGCCAGCAGTTACGGGACTAGCGGGAGCGCCGGGGAGCTGTTTTTT. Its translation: CASSYGTSGSAGELFF.

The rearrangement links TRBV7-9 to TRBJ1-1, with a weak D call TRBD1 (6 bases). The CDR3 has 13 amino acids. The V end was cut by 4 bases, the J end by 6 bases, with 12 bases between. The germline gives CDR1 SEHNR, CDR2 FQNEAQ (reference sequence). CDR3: CASSSSGGAEAFF. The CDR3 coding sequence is TGTGCCAGCAGCTCGAGTGGGGGCGCTGAAGCTTTCTTT.

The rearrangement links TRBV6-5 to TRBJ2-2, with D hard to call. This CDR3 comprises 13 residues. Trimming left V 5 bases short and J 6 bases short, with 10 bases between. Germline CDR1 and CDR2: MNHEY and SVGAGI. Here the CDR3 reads CASSLQWPGELFF. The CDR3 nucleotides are TGTGCCAGCAGTCTACAGTGGCCCGGGGAGCTGTTTTTT.

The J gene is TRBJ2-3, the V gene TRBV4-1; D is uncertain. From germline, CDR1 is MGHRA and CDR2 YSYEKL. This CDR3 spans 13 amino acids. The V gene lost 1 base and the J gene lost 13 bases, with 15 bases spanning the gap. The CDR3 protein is CASSQGHTESKYF. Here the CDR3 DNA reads TGCGCCAGCAGCCAAGGTCACACGGAGTCGAAGTATTTT.

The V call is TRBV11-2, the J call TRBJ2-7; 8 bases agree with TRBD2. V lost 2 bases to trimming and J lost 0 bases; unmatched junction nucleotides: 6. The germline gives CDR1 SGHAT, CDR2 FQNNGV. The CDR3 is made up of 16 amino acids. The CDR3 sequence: CASSLRTSSTSYEQYF. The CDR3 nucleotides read TGTGCCAGCAGCTTAAGGACTAGCTCTACCTCCTACGAGCAGTACTTC.

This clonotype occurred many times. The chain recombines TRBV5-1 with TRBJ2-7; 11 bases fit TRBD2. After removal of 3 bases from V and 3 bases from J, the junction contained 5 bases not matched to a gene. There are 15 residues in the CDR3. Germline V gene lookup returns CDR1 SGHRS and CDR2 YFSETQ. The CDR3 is CASSSGTSGLYEQYF. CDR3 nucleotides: TGCGCCAGCAGCTCCGGGACTAGCGGACTCTACGAGCAGTACTTC.

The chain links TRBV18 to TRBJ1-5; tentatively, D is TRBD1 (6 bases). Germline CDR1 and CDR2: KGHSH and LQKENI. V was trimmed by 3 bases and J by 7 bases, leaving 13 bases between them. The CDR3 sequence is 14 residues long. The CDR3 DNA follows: TGTGCCAGCTCACCCTCTCGGGGGGCCCAGCCCCAGCATTTT. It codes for CASSPSRGAQPQHF.

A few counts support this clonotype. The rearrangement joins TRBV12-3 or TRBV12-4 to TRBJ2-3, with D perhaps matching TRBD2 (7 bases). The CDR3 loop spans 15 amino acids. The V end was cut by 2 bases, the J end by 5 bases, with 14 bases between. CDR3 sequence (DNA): TGTGCCAGCAGTTTAAGGCGGGGGACACGAGATACGCAGTATTTT. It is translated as CASSLRRGTRDTQYF.

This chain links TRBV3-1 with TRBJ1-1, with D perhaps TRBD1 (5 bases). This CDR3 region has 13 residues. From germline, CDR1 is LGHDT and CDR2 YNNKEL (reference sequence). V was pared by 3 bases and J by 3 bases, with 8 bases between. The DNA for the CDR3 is TGTGCCAGCAGCCAGCAGGGACACACTGAAGCTTTCTTT. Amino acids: CASSQQGHTEAFF.

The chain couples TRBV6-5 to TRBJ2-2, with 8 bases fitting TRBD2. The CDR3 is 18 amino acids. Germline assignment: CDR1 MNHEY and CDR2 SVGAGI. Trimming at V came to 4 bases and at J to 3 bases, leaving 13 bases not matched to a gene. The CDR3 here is CASSLWAPSGRYTGELFF. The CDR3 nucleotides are TGTGCCAGCAGTTTGTGGGCCCCAAGCGGGAGATACACCGGGGAGCTGTTTTTT.